These 11 T cell receptor beta chains were sequenced from one sample in a study of response to subunit inactivated influenza vaccine (dated by TCRdb to the late 2010s). The library relied on RT-PCR. The sample was run on an Illumina HiSeq 2500. TCRdb trimmed public reads at Q25 via fastp, called clones via MiXCR and kept in-frame beta chains. Rows are combined by CDR3 protein, so each entry shows the most common genes and DNA. This sample lists about 480,000 distinct CDR3 sequences; around 13% were detected once. The top ten constitute about 12% of the sample. Taken with the paper, the label for time point translates to: 45 days after influenza vaccine administration. Here the sequenced sample was PBMCs from blood, taken roughly 47 days after vaccination. Every receptor here comes from a man between 50 and 59 years old who received an inactivated influenza vaccine. Donor details come from another sample of the same person, matched by shared clones.

This clonotype was counted between two and nine times. The chain links TRBV20-1 to TRBJ2-7; D is undetermined. The CDR3 is 12 residues long. V gave up 3 bases and J gave up 7 bases, with 13 bases separating them. CDR1 and CDR2 from the germline V gene are DFQATT and SNEGSKA (reference sequence). The chain's CDR3 is CSARDVAEEQYF. The CDR3 DNA reads TGCAGTGCTAGGGATGTGGCGGAGGAGCAGTACTTC.

The chain employs TRBV15 and TRBJ2-2; TRBD2 aligns across 11 bases. The CDR3 has 17 residues. V dropped 2 bases and J dropped 3; count of bases not matched to a gene: 5. The V gene's germline CDR1 is LNHNV and CDR2 YYDKDF (reference sequence). CDR3 DNA sequence: TGTGCCACCAGCAGAAGTAGCGGGAGGGCCGACACCGGGGAGCTGTTTTTT. Translating it yields CATSRSSGRADTGELFF. The whole variable domain, filled in from reference TRBV15 and TRBJ2-2, reads DAMVIQNPRYQVTQFGKPVTLSCSQTLNHNVMYWYQQKSSQAPKLLFHYYDKDFNNEADTPDNFQSRRPNTSFCFLDIRSPGLGDTAMYLCATSRSSGRADTGELFFGEGSRLTVL.

The genes are TRBV4-3 and TRBJ2-3; D might be TRBD1 or TRBD2, each matching 6 bases. Germline assignment: CDR1 LGHNA and CDR2 YSLEER. The V end was cut by 0 bases, the J end by 2 bases, with 12 bases between. The CDR3 covers 16 residues. The DNA for the CDR3 is TGCGCCAGCAGCCAAGACACGTGGGGGGCCACAGATACGCAGTATTTT. Translated, it gives CASSQDTWGATDTQYF.

As to this clonotype: Being one base from a much bigger clone, this may be a read error. The CDR3 loop reads CSVKTGGYEQHF. The CDR3 nucleotides read TGCAGCGTAAAGACAGGGGGCTACGAGCAGCACTTC. The V call is TRBV29-1, the J call TRBJ2-7; 10 bases line up with TRBD1. CDR3 length equals 12 residues. The germline gives CDR1 SQVTM, CDR2 ANQGSEA.

This clonotype was detected a few times. The rearrangement uses TRBV10-3 and TRBJ2-3, with a weak D call TRBD2 (6 bases). Germline lookup yields CDR1 ENHRY and CDR2 SYGVKD. The CDR3 loop spans 15 amino acids. V was clipped by 5 bases and J by 2 bases, with 14 bases between them. DNA for the CDR3: TGTGCCATCAGTTTAGGCGCGGGGTACACAGATACGCAGTATTTT. This sequence encodes CAISLGAGYTDTQYF.

This clonotype is classed as medium-sized. J is TRBJ2-1 and V is TRBV29-1; 7 bases line up with TRBD2. Germline-derived CDR1 and CDR2 are SQVTM and ANQGSEA. The CDR3 loop spans 16 amino acids. Germline trimming cut 2 bases from V and 2 bases from J; bases unmatched to any gene: 9. DNA of the CDR3: TGCAGCGTTGAACAGGCGGGAGTGGGGACCTACAATGAGCAGTTCTTC. This encodes CSVEQAGVGTYNEQFF.

This clonotype was counted between two and nine times. The V gene is TRBV7-2, the J gene TRBJ2-7; 9 nucleotides align to TRBD2. This CDR3 has 16 residues. Germline V gene sequence: CDR1 SGHTA, CDR2 FQGNSA. J lost 4 bases, V lost 5 bases, and 12 bases had no gene match. The CDR3 protein is CASSTSQASGKYEQYF. In nucleotides, the CDR3 is TGTGCCAGCAGCACCTCCCAGGCTAGCGGGAAGTACGAGCAGTACTTC.

This chain's CDR3 is CASSFRSNADTQYF. The DNA for the CDR3 is TGCGCCAGCAGCTTCCGTAGTAACGCAGATACGCAGTATTTT. This chain joins TRBV5-1 and TRBJ2-3, with no clear D. The CDR3 sequence is 14 residues long. Trimming shortened V by 2 bases and J by 4 bases, and 11 bases separated the two germline ends. Germline V gene lookup returns CDR1 SGHRS and CDR2 YFSETQ.

The chain uses TRBV12-3 or TRBV12-4 and TRBJ2-5, with D hard to call. The CDR3 spans 13 residues. Deletions cut 5 bases from V and 5 bases from J, with 12 bases between. As DNA, the CDR3 is TGTGCCAGCAGTCACTTAGTAGGGGAGACCCAGTACTTC. Its translation is CASSHLVGETQYF.

CDR3 in DNA: TGCAGTGCTAAAGGGACAGGACACTACGAGCAGTACTTC. Residues: CSAKGTGHYEQYF. The chain has TRBV20-1 and TRBJ2-7; TRBD1 matches at 8 bases. The CDR3 covers 13 residues. In germline, CDR1 is DFQATT, CDR2 SNEGSKA (reference sequence). The V segment lost 4 bases and the J segment 3 bases; nucleotides outside the gene matches: 5.

This clonotype was seen more than once but under ten times. The V and J genes are TRBV20-1 and TRBJ2-1; TRBD2 matches at 10 bases. V lost 6 bases to trimming and J lost 9 bases; unmatched junction nucleotides: 8. CDR3 length: 13 amino acids. The germline V gene encodes CDR1 DFQATT and CDR2 SNEGSKA (reference sequence). The CDR3 here is CSASSGGPGEQFF. DNA for the CDR3: TGCAGTGCGAGTAGCGGGGGGCCTGGTGAGCAGTTCTTC.